The entry that follows covers one T cell receptor beta chain sequence. Original methodology: Amplification of reference gene primers was used by the study to estimate nucleated cell counts. Sequencing used immunoSEQ multiplex PCR; TCRdb keeps in-frame clones, though not all of them. V and J calls and clone size come straight from that table; D and trimming were deduced from the DNA. The sample carries more than 250,000 clones, around 87% recorded once. The data originate from a study of blood T cell repertoires in COVID-19. The wider study: The United States, Italy and Spain supplied acute and convalescent COVID-19 samples. T cells, B-cell-depleted T cells, or PBMCs supplied cDNA or gDNA.

Per germline, CDR1 SGDLS and CDR2 YYNGEE. CDR3 length: 15 amino acids. V shed 0 bases and J shed 2 bases, with 9 bases lying between them. The origin of this receptor is a man aged 50-60 years with active or convalescent COVID-19. The sequenced material came from peripheral blood. The chain carries TRBV9 and TRBJ1-3; D ambiguous. The CDR3 nucleotides are TGTGCCAGCAGCGTAGTTCCGGGAACTGGAAACACCATATATTTT. It encodes CASSVVPGTGNTIYF.